Detailed here is one T cell receptor (beta chain). The same CDR3 can be traced to other DNA sequences in this sample. This record belongs to a study of cytomegalovirus exposure and HLA in healthy donors. The PCR used 60 Vbeta and 13 Jbeta primers. Libraries were prepared by immunoSEQ multiplex PCR; TCRdb keeps only in-frame clonotypes and omits some of them. In the table there are 150,000 to 180,000 clones, about four fifths of which are singletons. The ends were cut back, 6 bases at V and 3 bases at J, with 18 bases in the middle. The CDR3 runs 15 residues. Germline CDR1 and CDR2: MNHEY and SMNVEV (reference sequence).

The chain has TRBV27 and TRBJ2-7; tentatively, D is TRBD1 (6 bases). The sequence came from a man younger than 30 in good health and CMV-seronegative. The sample consisted of PBMCs. This chain's CDR3 is CASRDATGLLYEQYF. CDR3 DNA sequence: TGTGCCAGCAGAGACGCGACAGGATTGCTCTACGAGCAGTACTTC.